Sequencing of this T cell receptor beta chain was carried out in a study of a mutant IDH1 vaccine in newly diagnosed glioma. About the research overall: Each patient was administered eight vaccinations, scheduled in weeks 1, 3, 5, 7, 11, 15, 19 and 23. Radiotherapy alone preceded vaccination by 4-6 weeks; alternatively, vaccination started with temozolomide cycles. Earlier treatment was radiotherapy, temozolomide, or both, with most getting both.

Concerning this clone itself: What it binds is not known.

Specified time point: week 23, last vaccination. Each vaccine dose was 300 ug of mutant IDH1 20-mer peptide, with topical imiquimod. Study results and caveats: Pseudoprogression looked unconnected to shifts in top peripheral T cell clonotypes.

Method: immunoSEQ multiplex PCR; TCRdb's copy keeps in-frame clones and lacks some. The repertoire holds approximately 82,000 clones, with roughly 85% as singletons. The germline V and J ends were trimmed by 1 base and 1 base, with 10 bases remaining between them. The CDR3 is made up of 15 amino acids. Per germline, CDR1 LNHNV and CDR2 YYDKDF (reference sequence). The chain is built from TRBV15 and TRBJ2-5, with D unresolved. This sequence was found in a woman aged 50 to 60 with glioma. The sample consisted of PBMCs, taken from a glioma patient whose treatment included an IDH1 peptide vaccine. In DNA form, the CDR3 reads TGTGCCACCAGCAGAGCCCCAGGCACCCAAGAGACCCAGTACTTC. Translation: CATSRAPGTQETQYF.